This T cell receptor (beta chain) originates from a study of T cells in localized non-small cell lung cancer. Turning to this clone: No antigen is known for it.

TCRdb's copy holds only in-frame clones and misses some; the assay was immunoSEQ multiplex PCR. The repertoire holds 10,000 to 15,000 clones, with just over 85% as singletons. This CDR3 region has 14 residues. CDR1 SGHVS and CDR2 FNYEAQ come from the germline V gene. V was shortened by 5 bases and J by 6 bases, with 14 bases between the two germline ends. Study-level results: Tumor showed lower T cell clonality than uninvolved adjacent lung, where it was highest.

This sequence originates from a male donor aged 60 or older with stage III lung adenocarcinoma. Sample: peripheral blood, taken before any cancer treatment. The chain has TRBV7-6 and TRBJ2-1; D is perhaps TRBD2 (6 bases). In DNA form, the CDR3 reads TGTGCCAGCAGCCCGGAAGGTAGCGGCAATGAGCAGTTCTTC. Its translation: CASSPEGSGNEQFF. Full variable domain (outside the CDR3, taken from reference TRBV7-6 and TRBJ2-1): GAGVSQSPRYKVTKRGQDVALRCDPISGHVSLYWYRQALGQGPEFLTYFNYEAQQDKSGLPNDRFSAERPEGSISTLTIQRTEQRDSAMYRCASSPEGSGNEQFFGPGTRLTVL.